This TCR beta chain was sequenced in a study of T cell clonotyping in hematopoietic cell transplantation. Described time point: recipient sample about 28 days before transplant, after cytoreduction. Whole-study findings and limits: Without cell sorting, CD4 versus CD8 contributions remain unresolved.

The table came from immunoSEQ multiplex PCR; TCRdb's copy has only in-frame clones and leaves some out. The table records tens of thousands of clones, about 96% of them present only once. On this clone: What it binds is unknown.

The sample in question was peripheral blood mononuclear cells, obtained before stem cell transplant. The sequence came from a woman aged 50 to 60 with acute myeloid leukemia. Some clones in this sample may be carry-over from other donors' samples.

CDR3: CASKTADTQYF. The CDR3 DNA reads as TGTGCCAGCAAGACGGCAGATACGCAGTATTTT. The chain combines TRBV2 with TRBJ2-3; D remains ambiguous. V was cut by 7 bases and J by 4 bases, with 6 bases left in between. The V gene's germline CDR1 is SNHLY and CDR2 FYNNEI. The CDR3 extends over 11 amino acids.